This section outlines one T cell receptor beta chain sequence together with its context. Its antigen specificity is not known. Qualities for individual bases were not recorded, and no much larger clone is one base off. Cut back by 2 bases and 6 bases, the V and J ends lie 10 bases apart. CDR1 and CDR2, looked up from the germline V gene, are MNHEY and SVGAGI. From the cysteine up to the phenylalanine, the CDR3 has a length of 13 residues. Only CDR3 DNA remains: 39 bases, in frame from the first base. TCRbeta CDR3 regions were amplified from genomic DNA using the immunoSEQ Assay, a bias-controlled multiplex PCR. The source study handled its data this way. The number of nucleated cells in each sample was estimated by amplification of reference gene primers within the assay. To quantify the absolute abundance of each unique TCRbeta CDR3 rearrangement, sequence reads were collapsed and filtered. For each sample, productive Simpson clonality was calculated by taking the square root of Simpson's diversity index across productive rearrangements. TCRdb limited this immuneACCESS table to in-frame rearrangements with V and J called. A share of clones is missing; checked studies link under half to unresolved V genes, and the rest is unexplained. From that table come the V and J calls and clone size; the DNA was used to work out D and trimming. In all, the sample holds roughly 200,000 clones, and approximately 90% of those were seen once. The ten largest clonotypes hold under 4% of the sample.

Participants in the prospective study were aged roughly 18 to 100 years, lived in 20 to 25 United States geographic areas, and enrolled through a virtual design. Cohort assignment in the prospective study relied on participant-reported clinical history from a screening survey and a study questionnaire. Mobile phlebotomists in the prospective study collected whole blood, serum and a nasopharyngeal or oropharyngeal swab from every participant. Over a roughly 2-month period, participants in the prospective study had the option of providing additional blood draws and questionnaires. Before DNA extraction, blood samples from the prospective study were shipped at room temperature or frozen. This record belongs to a study of blood T cell repertoires in COVID-19 (TCRdb year 2020). With regard to the full study: Samples covering the acute and convalescent phases of COVID-19 were provided by collaborators in the United States, Italy and Spain. Subjects who had been exposed to COVID-19, were actively infected with it, or had recovered from it provided the deeply sampled blood TCRbeta repertoires that made up the dataset. The repertoires were made available in a free public database intended to serve as a resource for research on the immune response to SARS-CoV-2. Sample metadata almost always included a de-identified subject ID, COVID-19 status, age in years and sex. The material from the prospective study consisted of cDNA or gDNA derived from T cells, B-cell-depleted T cells, or PBMCs. The samples were drawn from the first 160 participants of the ongoing ImmuneRACE study and from 1,254 subjects provided by 6 global collaborators. HLA class I and class II types, where available, came from metadata supplied by the sample provider rather than from assay-based typing.

Findings and caveats that apply to the study as a whole: The quantity of clinical and demographic metadata differed by source and by participant and was supplied without curation.

The chain links TRBV6-5 with TRBJ1-2; the best D guess is TRBD1, with 5 bases matching. This clonotype was sampled from a woman between 40 and 50 years old with acute COVID-19. Sequencing was carried out using PBMCs or T cells enriched from blood (not recorded which). In nucleotide form, the sequence is TGTGCCAGCAGTTACCAGACAGAGCATGGCTACACCTTC. The translation is CASSYQTEHGYTF.